Following are 30 T cell receptor beta chains from one sample sequenced in a study of response to subunit inactivated influenza vaccine. TCRdb used MiXCR to reprocess the RT-PCR reads, holding one entry per CDR3 protein. The sample has about 830,000 distinct CDR3 sequences, less than 20% seen once; the top ten hold roughly 11%. Sequencing was performed on PBMCs from blood, taken around 5 days after vaccination. Source of these receptors: a man aged 50-60 years who received an inactivated influenza vaccine.

This clonotype has more than one count but fewer than ten. The chain is built from TRBV19 and TRBJ1-5; 7 positions match TRBD1. The CDR3 runs 15 residues. Per the germline V gene, CDR1 is LNHDA and CDR2 is SQIVND (reference sequence). Trimming at V came to 5 bases and at J to 0 bases, leaving 4 bases not matched to a gene. CDR3 nucleotides: TGTGCCAGTAGTCTAAGGGACAGTAGCAATCAGCCCCAGCATTTT. This sequence encodes CASSLRDSSNQPQHF.

This clonotype was counted between two and nine times. The chain joins TRBV12-3 or TRBV12-4 to TRBJ2-2; D gene unclear. Trimming removed 3 bases at V and 0 bases at J, with 8 bases between. CDR3 length: 15 residues. The CDR3 nucleotides read TGTGCCAGCAGTTTCCTAACAGCGAACACCGGGGAGCTGTTTTTT. Residues: CASSFLTANTGELFF.

This clonotype occurred a few times. The rearrangement links TRBV20-1 to TRBJ2-7; possible D gene TRBD1, 6 bases. CDR3 length equals 14 residues. V was cut by 3 bases and J by 3 bases, with 15 bases left in between. Germline CDR1 and CDR2: DFQATT and SNEGSKA (reference sequence). CDR3 sequence reads: CSASKPGTSYEQYF. The CDR3 region has the DNA TGCAGTGCTAGCAAACCCGGGACAAGCTACGAGCAGTACTTC.

The rearrangement joins TRBV20-1 to TRBJ2-2; TRBD1 is a possible D gene (7 bases). This CDR3 has 13 amino acids. V lost 5 bases, J lost 7 bases, and 14 bases lay in between. The germline V gene encodes CDR1 DFQATT and CDR2 SNEGSKA (reference sequence). CDR3 residues: CSAAGQTLGELFF. DNA of the CDR3: TGCAGTGCTGCGGGACAGACCCTCGGGGAGCTGTTTTTT.

V is TRBV18 and J is TRBJ1-1, with a possible D match to TRBD1 (6 bases). Germline V gives CDR1 KGHSH, CDR2 LQKENI. V was clipped by 0 bases and J by 1 base, with 9 bases between them. The CDR3 length is 15 residues. The CDR3 nucleotides are TGTGCCAGCTCACCACCGGGGGGGGCGAACACTGAAGCTTTCTTT. Protein: CASSPPGGANTEAFF.

The table lists this clonotype with a few counts. The rearrangement joins TRBV7-2 to TRBJ2-7; a weak D match, TRBD2 (5 bases). This CDR3 is built from 13 residues. Trimming left V 2 bases short and J 6 bases short, with 11 bases between. Per the germline V gene, CDR1 is SGHTA and CDR2 is FQGNSA. Here the CDR3 reads CASSLSPAGEQYF. CDR3 DNA: TGTGCCAGCAGCTTAAGTCCCGCGGGCGAGCAGTACTTC.

The V call is TRBV6-2 or TRBV6-3, the J call TRBJ1-4; perhaps TRBD1 as D (6 bases). The V gene's germline CDR1 is MNHEY and CDR2 SVGEGT. The CDR3 totals 16 residues. The V end lost 0 bases, the J end lost 3 bases, and 11 bases lay between the germline ends. As DNA, the CDR3 is TGTGCCAGCAGTTACTCCTCCGGGACACCTAATGAAAAACTGTTTTTT. Amino acids: CASSYSSGTPNEKLFF.

This clonotype turned up a few times. V gene TRBV7-2 combines with J gene TRBJ2-1; TRBD1 matches at 7 bases. Per the germline V gene, CDR1 is SGHTA and CDR2 is FQGNSA. CDR3 length equals 14 residues. Losses at the gene ends were 1 base for V and 9 bases for J; bases not matched to a gene: 6. The CDR3 sequence: CASSLGGTVSEQFF. The CDR3, as DNA: TGTGCCAGCAGCTTAGGTGGGACAGTTAGTGAGCAGTTCTTC. The full variable domain, in which reference TRBV7-2 and TRBJ2-1 provide the parts outside the CDR3, is GAGVSQSPSNKVTEKGKDVELRCDPISGHTALYWYRQSLGQGLEFLIYFQGNSAPDKSGLPSDRFSAERTGGSVSTLTIQRTQQEDSAVYLCASSLGGTVSEQFFGPGTRLTVL.

There are a few counts of this clonotype. This rearrangement joins TRBV20-1 to TRBJ2-1, with 11 bases aligning to TRBD2. CDR3 length equals 15 residues. The V gene end was trimmed by 5 bases and the J gene end by 4 bases; junction bases not matched to a gene: 7. The germline gives CDR1 DFQATT, CDR2 SNEGSKA (reference sequence). Written as DNA, the CDR3 is TGCAGTGCTCCCCGACTAGCGGGGTCATACAATGAGCAGTTCTTC. This codes for CSAPRLAGSYNEQFF.

This clonotype occurred a few times. The V gene is TRBV6-2 or TRBV6-3, the J gene TRBJ2-1; 13 bases align to TRBD2. Germline V gives CDR1 MNHEY, CDR2 SVGEGT. Losses at the gene ends were 2 bases for V and 7 bases for J; bases not matched to a gene: 5. The CDR3 is 16 amino acids. CDR3 nucleotides: TGTGCCAGCAGTTACCTTAGACTAGCGGGGGGAAATGAGCAGTTCTTC. Amino acids: CASSYLRLAGGNEQFF.

The chain joins TRBV5-1 to TRBJ2-4; 12 bases agree with TRBD2. The CDR3 is 17 residues long. V shed 0 bases, J shed 8 bases, and the junction held 9 bases outside the gene matches. Germline V gives CDR1 SGHRS, CDR2 YFSETQ. CDR3 sequence (DNA): TGCGCCAGCAGCTTGGCGTCTAGCGGGGGGGCCGGGGACATTCAGTACTTC. Residues: CASSLASSGGAGDIQYF.

This clonotype has just one count. The CDR3: CASSLTNTLGGSYEQYF. For the CDR3, the DNA is TGCGCCAGCAGCTTAACCAACACCCTTGGCGGCTCCTACGAGCAGTACTTC. J is TRBJ2-7 and V is TRBV5-1, with D uncertain. The CDR3 contains 17 residues. The V end lost 2 bases, the J end lost 0 bases, and 18 bases lay between the germline ends. Germline values: CDR1 SGHRS, CDR2 YFSETQ. The full variable domain, with the rest looked up from reference TRBV5-1 and TRBJ2-7, is KAGVTQTPRYLIKTRGQQVTLSCSPISGHRSVSWYQQTPGQGLQFLFEYFSETQRNKGNFPGRFSGRQFSNSRSEMNVSTLELGDSALYLCASSLTNTLGGSYEQYFGPGTRLTVT.

This clonotype was recorded a few times. The chain has TRBV7-2 and TRBJ2-7; no definite D call. This CDR3 has 13 amino acids. Between the trimmed V and J ends, which lost 3 bases and 7 bases, there was a span of 13 bases. Germline V gene data show CDR1 as SGHTA and CDR2 as FQGNSA. The CDR3 DNA reads TGTGCCAGCAGCTTCTCGGGCCCGCGGGAGCAGTACTTC. Amino acids: CASSFSGPREQYF.

CDR3 sequence: CASSLDSPSSGANVLTF. CDR3 coding DNA: TGTGCCAGCAGTTTAGACAGCCCCAGCTCTGGGGCCAACGTCCTGACTTTC. V gene TRBV12-3 or TRBV12-4 combines with J gene TRBJ2-6, with D unresolved. V lost 1 base to trimming and J lost 0 bases, with 10 bases between them. The CDR3 covers 17 residues.

The rearrangement uses TRBV20-1 and TRBJ2-2, with 11 bases identical to TRBD2. Looked up from germline, CDR1 is DFQATT and CDR2 is SNEGSKA (reference sequence). The J segment lost 7 bases and the V segment lost 2 bases, leaving 6 bases of the junction unmatched. This CDR3 is 15 amino acids long. CDR3 amino acids: CSARLAGGPVGELFF. The CDR3 coding sequence is TGCAGTGCTAGATTAGCGGGAGGGCCGGTCGGGGAGCTGTTTTTT.

The chain carries TRBV20-1 and TRBJ1-4; D possibly corresponds to TRBD1 (5 bases). Trimming shortened V by 0 bases and J by 4 bases, and 15 bases separated the two germline ends. This CDR3 has 16 residues. Per germline, CDR1 DFQATT and CDR2 SNEGSKA (reference sequence). CDR3 bases: TGCAGTGCTAGAGAATTGGTTGGGGGGAGTAATGAAAAACTGTTTTTT. Translating gives CSARELVGGSNEKLFF.

The chain combines TRBV7-9 with TRBJ2-7, with TRBD2 identical over 11 bases. This CDR3 comprises 15 residues. The germline V gene encodes CDR1 SEHNR and CDR2 FQNEAQ (reference sequence). The V segment lost 3 bases and the J segment 6 bases; nucleotides outside the gene matches: 7. The CDR3 coding sequence is TGTGCCAGCAGCTTGGTAGCGGGAGGGCCACTCGAGCAGTACTTC. Translation: CASSLVAGGPLEQYF.

V and J are TRBV6-2 or TRBV6-3 and TRBJ2-6; no reliable D call. V gave up 6 bases and J gave up 4 bases, with 10 bases separating them. Germline CDR1 is MNHEY and CDR2 is SVGEGT. CDR3 length: 14 residues. CDR3 residues: CASRRQGGANVLTF. In DNA form, the CDR3 reads TGTGCCAGCAGACGACAAGGGGGGGCCAACGTCCTGACTTTC.

The chain's CDR3 is CASSPLTGTSGRRGDTQYF. In DNA, the CDR3 is TGTGCCAGCTCACCACTGACCGGGACTAGCGGGAGACGGGGAGATACGCAGTATTTT. The J gene is TRBJ2-3, the V gene TRBV18; TRBD2 aligns across 14 bases. The CDR3 has 19 amino acids. CDR1 and CDR2 from the germline V gene are KGHSH and LQKENI. The junction had 11 bases not matched to a gene; V was cut back by 1 base and J by 5 bases.

This chain links TRBV5-7 with TRBJ1-1; D might be TRBD1 (6 bases). TRBV5-7 is labeled an ORF, and its function is uncertain. Trimming shortened V by 5 bases and J by 5 bases, and 16 bases separated the two germline ends. The length of the CDR3 is 14 residues. CDR3 nucleotides: TGTGCCAGCAGTCCTCGGTGGGGGCTTACTGAAGCTTTCTTT. Protein product: CASSPRWGLTEAFF.

This chain links TRBV5-1 with TRBJ2-7; weak D call: TRBD1 (6 bases). This CDR3 is built from 21 residues. Germline V CDR1 and CDR2: SGHRS, YFSETQ. V lost 4 bases to trimming and J lost 0 bases, with 32 bases between them. Here the CDR3 DNA reads TGCGCCAGCAGCATCGTTCTCCTCGGAACCAGGGGCGTCGTCGTCTCCTACGAGCAGTACTTC. It is translated as CASSIVLLGTRGVVVSYEQYF.

This clonotype came up a few times. This CDR3 is CASSLLAGESEQFF. The CDR3 DNA is TGCGCCAGCAGCTTACTAGCGGGAGAGAGTGAGCAGTTCTTC. The rearrangement joins TRBV5-1 to TRBJ2-1; 11 nucleotides match TRBD2. Germline trimming cut 2 bases from V and 9 bases from J; bases unmatched to any gene: 4. CDR3 length equals 14 residues. Per germline, CDR1 SGHRS and CDR2 YFSETQ.

The chain combines TRBV7-2 with TRBJ2-1, with D hard to call. The CDR3 runs to 13 residues. Trimming took 4 bases from V and 2 from J, leaving 6 bases between them. In germline, CDR1 is SGHTA, CDR2 FQGNSA. The CDR3 is CASSWLPYNEQFF. The CDR3 nucleotides read TGTGCCAGCAGCTGGTTACCCTACAATGAGCAGTTCTTC.

A few counts support this clonotype. The chain has TRBV29-1 and TRBJ2-7; D is perhaps TRBD2 (6 bases). CDR3 length: 14 residues. The V gene lost 3 bases and the J gene lost 2 bases, with 14 bases spanning the gap. CDR1 SQVTM and CDR2 ANQGSEA come from the germline V gene. CDR3 sequence reads: CSVEGVADTYEQYF. CDR3 in DNA: TGCAGCGTTGAGGGGGTAGCGGACACCTACGAGCAGTACTTC.

This rearrangement joins TRBV29-1 to TRBJ2-7; the D call may be TRBD1 or TRBD2 (6 bases each). Germline CDR1 reads SQVTM; CDR2 reads ANQGSEA. V was pared by 3 bases and J by 5 bases, with 17 bases between. The CDR3 covers 14 residues. This CDR3 is CSVDPFGGRNEQYF. The CDR3 DNA reads TGCAGCGTTGACCCCTTTGGGGGGCGCAACGAGCAGTACTTC.

This clonotype has a handful of counts. The genes are TRBV6-5 and TRBJ1-4; maybe TRBD1 (5 bases). Germline assignment: CDR1 MNHEY and CDR2 SVGAGI. The ends were cut back, 9 bases at V and 5 bases at J, with 10 bases in the middle. This CDR3 spans 12 amino acids. CDR3 in DNA: TGTGCCAGTCGGGACCCAAATGAAAAACTGTTTTTT. Its translation is CASRDPNEKLFF.

The V call is TRBV7-3, the J call TRBJ2-3; D remains ambiguous. Germline V gives CDR1 SGHTA, CDR2 FQGTGA. The CDR3 extends over 17 amino acids. V gave up 2 bases and J gave up 4 bases, with 19 bases separating them. The CDR3 region is CASSLLGEAGRADTQYF. DNA of the CDR3: TGTGCCAGCAGCTTACTCGGCGAGGCTGGTAGGGCAGATACGCAGTATTTT.

This clonotype was detected only a few times. The gene calls are TRBV29-1 and TRBJ2-2; 7 nucleotides agree with TRBD2. The germline V gene has CDR1 SQVTM and CDR2 ANQGSEA. Trimming removed 0 bases from V and 7 bases from J; junction bases left unmatched: 2. The CDR3 is 13 residues long. CDR3 sequence reads: CSVEEGGYGELFF. CDR3 nucleotides: TGCAGCGTTGAAGAGGGAGGGTACGGGGAGCTGTTTTTT.

The CDR3 DNA reads as TGTGCCAGCAGTTACTCGATGGGCGGGAGTTTAGGTGAGCAGTTCTTC. This encodes CASSYSMGGSLGEQFF. The chain carries TRBV6-5 and TRBJ2-1, with 7 bases aligning to TRBD2. Per germline, CDR1 MNHEY and CDR2 SVGAGI. The length of the CDR3 is 16 residues. With 0 bases clipped from V and 9 bases from J, the junction kept 11 bases outside the gene matches.

Concerning this clonotype itself: The CDR3 does not end in the conserved phenylalanine or tryptophan, so this is likely a read error. The DNA is left out, because the CDR3 cannot be placed on it with certainty; the CDR3 is given as TCRdb lists it. CDR3 residues: CATSGLGQPLL. The rearrangement uses TRBV28 and TRBJ2-7; no check of the table's D call, TRBD1, against the DNA was made. Germline-derived CDR1 and CDR2 are MDHEN and SYDVKM. The CDR3 is 11 amino acids in total, end residues counted.